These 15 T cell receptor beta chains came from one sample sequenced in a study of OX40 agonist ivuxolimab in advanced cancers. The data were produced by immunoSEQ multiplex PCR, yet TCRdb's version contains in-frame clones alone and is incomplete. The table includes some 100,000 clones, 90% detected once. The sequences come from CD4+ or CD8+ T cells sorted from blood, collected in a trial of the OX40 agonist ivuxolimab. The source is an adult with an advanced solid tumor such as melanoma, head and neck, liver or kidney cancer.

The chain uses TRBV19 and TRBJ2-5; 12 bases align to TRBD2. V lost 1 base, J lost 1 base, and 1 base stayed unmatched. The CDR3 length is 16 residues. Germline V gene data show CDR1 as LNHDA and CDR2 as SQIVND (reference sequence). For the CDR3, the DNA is TGTGCCAGTAGTATAGGGACTAGCGGGGCCCAAGAGACCCAGTACTTC. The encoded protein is CASSIGTSGAQETQYF.

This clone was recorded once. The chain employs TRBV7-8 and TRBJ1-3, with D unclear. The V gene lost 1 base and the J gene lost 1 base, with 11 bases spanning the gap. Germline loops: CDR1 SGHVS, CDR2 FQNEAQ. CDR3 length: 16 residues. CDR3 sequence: CASSLGVTISGNTIYF. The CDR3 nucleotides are TGTGCCAGCAGCTTAGGAGTGACAATATCTGGAAACACCATATATTTT.

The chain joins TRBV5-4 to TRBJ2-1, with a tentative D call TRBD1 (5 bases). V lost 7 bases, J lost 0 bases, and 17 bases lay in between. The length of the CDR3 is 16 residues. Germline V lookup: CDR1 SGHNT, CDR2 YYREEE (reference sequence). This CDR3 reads CASGSGTDSSYNEQFF. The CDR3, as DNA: TGTGCCAGCGGCAGTGGCACAGACAGCTCCTACAATGAGCAGTTCTTC.

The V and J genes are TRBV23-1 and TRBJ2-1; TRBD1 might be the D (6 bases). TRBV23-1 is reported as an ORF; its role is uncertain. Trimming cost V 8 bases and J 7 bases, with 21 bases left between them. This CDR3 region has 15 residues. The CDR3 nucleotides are TGCGCCAGCGGACCGGGACACCAGCTGGCTAATGAGCAGTTCTTC. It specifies CASGPGHQLANEQFF.

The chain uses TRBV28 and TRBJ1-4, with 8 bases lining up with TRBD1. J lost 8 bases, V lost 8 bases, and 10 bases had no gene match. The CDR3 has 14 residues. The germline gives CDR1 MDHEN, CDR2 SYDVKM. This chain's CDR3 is CASRQGAGREKLFF. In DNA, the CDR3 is TGTGCCAGCCGGCAGGGGGCAGGTCGGGAAAAACTGTTTTTT. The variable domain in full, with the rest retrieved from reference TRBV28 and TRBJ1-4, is DVKVTQSSRYLVKRTGEKVFLECVQDMDHENMFWYRQDPGLGLRLIYFSYDVKMKEKGDIPEGYSVSREKKERFSLILESASTNQTSMYLCASRQGAGREKLFFGSGTQLSVL.

CDR3 sequence: CASSALLAGELKQYF. The CDR3, as DNA: TGTGCCAGCAGCGCCCTACTAGCGGGAGAACTCAAGCAGTACTTC. The gene calls are TRBV5-6 and TRBJ2-7; 11 bases align to TRBD2. V shed 4 bases and J 8 bases; nucleotides not matched to a gene: 11. Germline loops: CDR1 SGHDT, CDR2 YYEEEE. There are 15 residues in the CDR3. Filled out from reference TRBV5-6 and TRBJ2-7, the complete variable domain reads DAGVTQSPTHLIKTRGQQVTLRCSPKSGHDTVSWYQQALGQGPQFIFQYYEEEERQRGNFPDRFSGHQFPNYSSELNVNALLLGDSALYLCASSALLAGELKQYFGPGTRLTVT.

This CDR3 reads CASTVSGTNEQFF. For the CDR3, the DNA is TGTGCCAGCACGGTTAGCGGGACAAATGAGCAGTTCTTC. The gene calls are TRBV28 and TRBJ2-1, with TRBD2 matching 8 bases. Per germline, CDR1 MDHEN and CDR2 SYDVKM. The CDR3 spans 13 residues. Germline trimming cut 7 bases from V and 7 bases from J; bases unmatched to any gene: 6.

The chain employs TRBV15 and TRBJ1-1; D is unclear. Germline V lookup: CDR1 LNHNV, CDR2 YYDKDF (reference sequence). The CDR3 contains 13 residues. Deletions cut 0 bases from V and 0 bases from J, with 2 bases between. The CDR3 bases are TGTGCCACCAGCAGAGATGTGAACACTGAAGCTTTCTTT. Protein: CATSRDVNTEAFF.

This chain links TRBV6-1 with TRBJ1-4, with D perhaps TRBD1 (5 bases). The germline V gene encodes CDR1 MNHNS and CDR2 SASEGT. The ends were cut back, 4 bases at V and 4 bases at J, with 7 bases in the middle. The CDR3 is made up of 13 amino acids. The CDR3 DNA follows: TGTGCCAGCAGTGCAGGGCTTAATGAAAAACTGTTTTTT. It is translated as CASSAGLNEKLFF.

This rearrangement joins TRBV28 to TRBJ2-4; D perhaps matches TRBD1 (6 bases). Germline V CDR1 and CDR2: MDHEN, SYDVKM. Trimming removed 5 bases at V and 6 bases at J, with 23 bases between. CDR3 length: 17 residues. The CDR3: CASSEFQSGASRNIQYF. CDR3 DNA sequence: TGTGCCAGCAGTGAATTTCAATCAGGGGCGTCCAGAAACATTCAGTACTTC.

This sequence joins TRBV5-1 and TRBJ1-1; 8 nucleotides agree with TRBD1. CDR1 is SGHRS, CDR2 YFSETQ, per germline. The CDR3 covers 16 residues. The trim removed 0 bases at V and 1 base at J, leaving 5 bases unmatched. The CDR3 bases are TGCGCCAGCAGCTTGGCCACCGGGACAGGGAACACTGAAGCTTTCTTT. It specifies CASSLATGTGNTEAFF.

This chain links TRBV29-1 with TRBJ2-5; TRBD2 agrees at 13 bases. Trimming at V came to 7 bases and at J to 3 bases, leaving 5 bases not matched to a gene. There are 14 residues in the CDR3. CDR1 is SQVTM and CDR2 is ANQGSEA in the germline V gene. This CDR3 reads CSGMGLAGKETQYF. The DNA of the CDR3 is TGCAGCGGTATGGGACTAGCGGGAAAAGAGACCCAGTACTTC.

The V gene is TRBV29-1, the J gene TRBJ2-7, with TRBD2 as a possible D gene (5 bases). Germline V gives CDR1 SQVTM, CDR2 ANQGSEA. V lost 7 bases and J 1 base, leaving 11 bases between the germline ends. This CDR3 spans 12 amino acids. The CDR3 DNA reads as TGCAGCGCCACTAGTGGGTCCTACGAGCAGTACTTC. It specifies CSATSGSYEQYF.

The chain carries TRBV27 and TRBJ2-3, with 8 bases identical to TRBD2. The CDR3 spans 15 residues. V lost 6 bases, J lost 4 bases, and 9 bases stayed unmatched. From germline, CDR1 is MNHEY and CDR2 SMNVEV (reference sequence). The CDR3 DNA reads TGTGCCAGCAGGGACCGGGGGGGCGCCCCAGATACGCAGTATTTT. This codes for CASRDRGGAPDTQYF.

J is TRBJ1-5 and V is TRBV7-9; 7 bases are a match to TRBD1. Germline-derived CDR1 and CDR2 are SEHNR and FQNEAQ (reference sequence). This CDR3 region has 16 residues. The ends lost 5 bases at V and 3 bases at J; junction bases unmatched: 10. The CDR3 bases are TGTGCCAGCAGCGAAGGACAGGCGTACAACAATCAGCCCCAGCATTTT. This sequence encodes CASSEGQAYNNQPQHF.